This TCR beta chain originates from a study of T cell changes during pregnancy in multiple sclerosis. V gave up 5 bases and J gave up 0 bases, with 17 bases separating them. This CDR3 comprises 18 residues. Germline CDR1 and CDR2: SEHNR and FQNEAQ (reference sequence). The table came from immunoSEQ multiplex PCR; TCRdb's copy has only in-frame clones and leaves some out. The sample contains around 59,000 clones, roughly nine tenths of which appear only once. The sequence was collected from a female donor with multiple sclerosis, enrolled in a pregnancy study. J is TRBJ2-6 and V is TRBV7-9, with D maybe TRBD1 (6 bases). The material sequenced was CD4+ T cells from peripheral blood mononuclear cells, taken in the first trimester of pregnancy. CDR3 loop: CASSLSGTWRSGANVLTF. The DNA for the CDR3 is TGTGCCAGCAGCCTCTCCGGGACATGGCGCTCTGGGGCCAACGTCCTGACTTTC.